This T cell receptor (beta chain) was captured by sequencing in a study of control samples from healthy donors and cancer patients. CDR1 is KGHDR and CDR2 is SFDVKD in the germline V gene. The CDR3 is 13 residues long. V was trimmed by 4 bases and J by 7 bases, leaving 11 bases between them. TCRdb keeps only in-frame clones here, not all; method: immunoSEQ multiplex PCR. The data contain roughly 170,000 clones, 88% of them singletons. Sequences were obtained from blood. The J gene is TRBJ2-3, the V gene TRBV24-1, with D perhaps TRBD1 or TRBD2 (6 bases each). This clonotype originated in a woman under 40 in good health. DNA for the CDR3: TGTGCCACCAGTGACGGAGGGGGATATACGCAGTATTTT. This codes for CATSDGGGYTQYF.